This is a list of T cell receptor beta chains from one sample in a study of regulatory T cells in long-lasting Graves disease. TCRdb reprocessed the multiplex PCR reads with MiXCR, giving one entry per CDR3 protein. The top ten clones hold around 19% of a sample with about 620,000 distinct CDR3 sequences, under 20% of them seen once. This same sample was also taken into another study, of T cells in Graves' hyperthyroidism and ophthalmopathy.

The sequenced sample was peripheral blood mononuclear cells (PBMCs), obtained at new diagnosis, from a patient treated with antithyroid drugs. The source is a woman in her twenties or thirties with Graves disease. Each CDR3 is given with its conserved first and last residue. D genes are given only for firm matches. For some rows the clone size is stated as once, few or many, or as a class when expanded; others skip it.

size: many; D: TRBD1; J: TRBJ2-7; V: TRBV20-1; CDR3: CSARTGGSGEQYF; DNA: TGCAGTGCTAGAACAGGGGGGTCTGGCGAGCAGTACTTC
size: many; D: .; J: TRBJ1-4; V: TRBV28; CDR3: CASCFGGPTNEKLFF; DNA: TGTGCCAGCTGTTTTGGGGGGCCGACTAATGAAAAACTGTTTTTT
size: many; D: .; J: TRBJ1-1; V: TRBV29-1; CDR3: CSSDLSGATTEAFF; DNA: TGCAGCTCAGACCTCAGTGGGGCCACCACTGAAGCTTTCTTT
size: many; D: .; J: TRBJ1-4; V: TRBV6-2/TRBV6-3; CDR3: CASSYGSLGEKLFF; DNA: TGTGCCAGCAGTTACGGGTCCCTGGGGGAAAAACTGTTTTTT
size: .; D: .; J: TRBJ2-6; V: TRBV12-3/TRBV12-4; CDR3: CASSKTGLNSGANVLTF; DNA: TGTGCCAGCAGCAAAACGGGACTGAACTCTGGGGCCAACGTCCTGACTTTC
size: many; D: .; J: TRBJ2-1; V: TRBV12-3/TRBV12-4; CDR3: CASSWVGTYNEQFF; DNA: TGTGCCAGCAGTTGGGTAGGCACCTACAATGAGCAGTTCTTC
size: few; D: .; J: TRBJ2-1; V: TRBV3-1; CDR3: CASSQDALGPYNEQFF; DNA: TGTGCCAGCAGCCAAGATGCCCTGGGCCCCTACAATGAGCAGTTCTTC
size: few; D: .; J: TRBJ2-2; V: TRBV9; CDR3: CASSLNGQIAGELFF; DNA: TGTGCCAGCAGCCTTAACGGACAGATCGCCGGGGAGCTGTTTTTT
size: .; D: .; J: TRBJ1-5; V: TRBV30; CDR3: CAWTEGTSTYSNQPQHF; DNA: TGTGCCTGGACTGAGGGGACAAGTACTTATAGCAATCAGCCCCAGCATTTT
size: once; D: TRBD2; J: TRBJ2-3; V: TRBV20-1; CDR3: CSARNPSGYTDTQYF; DNA: TGCAGTGCTAGGAACCCTAGCGGCTACACAGATACGCAGTATTTT
size: .; D: .; J: TRBJ1-1; V: TRBV30; CDR3: CAWSPARGREAFF; DNA: TGTGCCTGGAGTCCCGCCAGGGGACGTGAAGCTTTCTTT
size: many; D: TRBD1; J: TRBJ1-4; V: TRBV5-5; CDR3: CASILSPGDREKLFF; DNA: TGTGCCAGCATCTTGAGCCCCGGGGACAGAGAAAAACTGTTTTTT
size: many; D: .; J: TRBJ2-7; V: TRBV28; CDR3: CASSLEEPTYEQYF; DNA: TGTGCCAGCAGTTTAGAAGAACCTACCTACGAGCAGTACTTC
size: many; D: TRBD1; J: TRBJ2-7; V: TRBV29-1; CDR3: CSVPRTGIGEQYF; DNA: TGCAGCGTCCCTCGGACAGGGATAGGAGAGCAGTACTTC
size: .; D: TRBD2; J: TRBJ2-1; V: TRBV25-1; CDR3: CASSELAAISYNEQFF; DNA: TGTGCCAGCAGTGAACTAGCGGCGATCTCCTACAATGAGCAGTTCTTC
size: few; D: .; J: TRBJ1-6; V: TRBV5-1; CDR3: CASSSGGPQGSPLHF; DNA: TGCGCCAGCAGCTCGGGTGGCCCCCAGGGTTCACCCCTCCACTTT
size: .; D: .; J: TRBJ2-6; V: TRBV6-1; CDR3: CASSGLFSGANVLTF; DNA: TGTGCCAGCAGCGGACTTTTCTCTGGGGCCAACGTCCTGACTTTC
size: many; D: .; J: TRBJ2-7; V: TRBV12-3/TRBV12-4; CDR3: CASSSAGNPGEQYF; DNA: TGTGCCAGCAGTTCGGCGGGAAATCCAGGGGAGCAGTACTTC
size: .; D: TRBD1; J: TRBJ2-2; V: TRBV30; CDR3: CAWDRDSYTGELFF; DNA: TGTGCCTGGGATAGGGACAGCTACACCGGGGAGCTGTTTTTT
size: many; D: TRBD1; J: TRBJ2-3; V: TRBV7-9; CDR3: CASSPHTGGPTDTQYF; DNA: TGTGCCAGCAGCCCTCATACAGGGGGTCCCACAGATACGCAGTATTTT
size: .; D: .; J: TRBJ2-1; V: TRBV14; CDR3: CASSRQQVYNEQFF; DNA: TGTGCCAGCAGCAGACAGCAAGTTTACAATGAGCAGTTCTTC
size: .; D: .; J: TRBJ1-2; V: TRBV7-2; CDR3: CASSLVSDLTGYTF; DNA: TGTGCCAGCAGCTTAGTATCGGACCTGACTGGCTACACCTTC
size: many; D: .; J: TRBJ1-5; V: TRBV5-1; CDR3: CASRPLDSSDQPQHF; DNA: TGCGCCAGCAGACCCTTAGACAGTTCGGATCAGCCCCAGCATTTT
size: many; D: .; J: TRBJ1-5; V: TRBV19; CDR3: CASSSPEGGRGQPQHF; DNA: TGTGCCAGTAGTAGCCCCGAGGGGGGGCGGGGGCAGCCCCAGCATTTT
size: .; D: .; J: TRBJ2-1; V: TRBV19; CDR3: CASSITGGFDEQFF; DNA: TGTGCCAGTAGTATAACAGGCGGGTTCGATGAGCAGTTCTTC
size: many; D: .; J: TRBJ2-4; V: TRBV2; CDR3: CASRDVGEAKNIQYF; DNA: TGTGCCAGCAGGGACGTGGGGGAAGCCAAAAACATTCAGTACTTC
size: .; D: TRBD1; J: TRBJ2-2; V: TRBV19; CDR3: CASRGRNTGELFF; DNA: TGTGCCAGCAGGGGGCGGAACACCGGGGAGCTGTTTTTT
size: few; D: TRBD1; J: TRBJ1-4; V: TRBV4-1; CDR3: CASSRLAGTVNEKLFF; DNA: TGCGCCAGCAGCCGGCTGGCCGGGACAGTTAATGAAAAACTGTTTTTT
size: .; D: TRBD1; J: TRBJ1-2; V: TRBV6-2/TRBV6-3; CDR3: CASSLGQGAPNYGYTF; DNA: TGTGCCAGCAGTTTGGGCCAGGGGGCCCCAAACTATGGCTACACCTTC
size: .; D: TRBD1; J: TRBJ1-1; V: TRBV7-3; CDR3: CASSLIGGPDTEAFF; DNA: TGTGCCAGCAGCTTAATAGGGGGCCCGGACACTGAAGCTTTCTTT
size: .; D: .; J: TRBJ2-3; V: TRBV7-9; CDR3: CASSRTFGGSADTQYF; DNA: TGTGCCAGCAGCCGTACATTTGGGGGGTCGGCTGATACGCAGTATTTT
size: many; D: .; J: TRBJ1-2; V: TRBV30; CDR3: CAWNSIYGYTF; DNA: TGTGCCTGGAATAGCATCTATGGCTACACCTTC
size: few; D: .; J: TRBJ1-2; V: TRBV19; CDR3: CASSNRGLGYTF; DNA: TGTGCCAGTAGTAACCGGGGCCTGGGCTACACCTTC
size: few; D: .; J: TRBJ2-1; V: TRBV5-4; CDR3: CASSLVAPSYNEQFF; DNA: TGTGCCAGCAGCTTGGTAGCGCCTTCCTACAATGAGCAGTTCTTC
size: .; D: .; J: TRBJ2-1; V: TRBV14; CDR3: CASSQARLYSYNEQFF; DNA: TGTGCCAGCAGCCAAGCAAGGCTGTATTCCTACAATGAGCAGTTCTTC
size: few; D: .; J: TRBJ2-2; V: TRBV20-1; CDR3: CSARSSAGELFF; DNA: TGCAGTGCTAGATCGTCCGCCGGGGAGCTGTTTTTT
size: .; D: .; J: TRBJ2-1; V: TRBV18; CDR3: CASSPPVPYNEQFF; DNA: TGTGCCAGCTCACCCCCCGTCCCCTACAATGAGCAGTTCTTC